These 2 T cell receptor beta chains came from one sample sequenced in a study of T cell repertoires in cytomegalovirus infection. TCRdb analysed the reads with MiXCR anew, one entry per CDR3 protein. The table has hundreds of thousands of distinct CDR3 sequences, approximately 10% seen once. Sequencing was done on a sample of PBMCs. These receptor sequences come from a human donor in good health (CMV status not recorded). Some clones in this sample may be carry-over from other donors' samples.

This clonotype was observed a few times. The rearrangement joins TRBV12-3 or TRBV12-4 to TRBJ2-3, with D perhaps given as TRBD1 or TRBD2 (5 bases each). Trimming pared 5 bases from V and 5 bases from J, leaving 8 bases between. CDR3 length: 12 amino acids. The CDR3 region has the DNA TGTGCCAGCAGTGAGGGGATAGATACGCAGTATTTT. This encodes CASSEGIDTQYF.

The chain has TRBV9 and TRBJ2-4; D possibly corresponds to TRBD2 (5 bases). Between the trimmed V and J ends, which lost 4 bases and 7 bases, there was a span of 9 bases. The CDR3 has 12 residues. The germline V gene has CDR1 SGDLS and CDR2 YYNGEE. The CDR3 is CASSQTGNIQYF. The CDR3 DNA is TGTGCCAGCAGCCAAACGGGGAACATTCAGTACTTC.